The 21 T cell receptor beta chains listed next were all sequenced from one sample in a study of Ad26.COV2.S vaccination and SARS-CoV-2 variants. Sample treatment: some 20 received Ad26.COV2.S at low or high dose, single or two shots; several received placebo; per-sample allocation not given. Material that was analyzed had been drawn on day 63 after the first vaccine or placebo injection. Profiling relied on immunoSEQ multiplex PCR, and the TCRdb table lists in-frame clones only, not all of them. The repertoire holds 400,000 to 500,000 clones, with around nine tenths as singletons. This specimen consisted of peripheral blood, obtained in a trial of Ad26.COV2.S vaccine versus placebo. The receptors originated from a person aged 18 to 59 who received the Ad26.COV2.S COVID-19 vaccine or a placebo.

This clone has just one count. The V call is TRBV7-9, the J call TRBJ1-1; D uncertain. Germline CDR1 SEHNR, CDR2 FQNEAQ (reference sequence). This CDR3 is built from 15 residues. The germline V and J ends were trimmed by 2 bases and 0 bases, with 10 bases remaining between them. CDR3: CASSLSRAVNTEAFF. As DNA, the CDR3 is TGTGCCAGCAGCTTATCGAGGGCGGTGAACACTGAAGCTTTCTTT.

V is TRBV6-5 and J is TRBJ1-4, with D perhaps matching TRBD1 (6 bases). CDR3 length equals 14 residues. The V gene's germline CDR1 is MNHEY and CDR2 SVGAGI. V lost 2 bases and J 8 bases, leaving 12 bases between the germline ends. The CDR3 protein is CASSYQGRGEKLFF. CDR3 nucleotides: TGTGCCAGCAGTTACCAGGGGAGGGGGGAAAAACTGTTTTTT.

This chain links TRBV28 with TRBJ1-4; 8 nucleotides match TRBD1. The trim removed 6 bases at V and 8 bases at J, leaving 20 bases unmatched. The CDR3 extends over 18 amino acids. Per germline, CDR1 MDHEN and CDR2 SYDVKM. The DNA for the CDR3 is TGTGCCAGCAGGATCCTGACCGGGACCAGGGGGCGGCGGGAAAAACTGTTTTTT. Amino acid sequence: CASRILTGTRGRREKLFF.

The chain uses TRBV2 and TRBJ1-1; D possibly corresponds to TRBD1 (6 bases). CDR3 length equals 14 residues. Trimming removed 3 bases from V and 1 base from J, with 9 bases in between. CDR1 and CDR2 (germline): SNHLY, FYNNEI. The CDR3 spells CASSDRGGNTEAFF. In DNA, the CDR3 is TGTGCCAGCAGTGACAGGGGTGGGAACACTGAAGCTTTCTTT.

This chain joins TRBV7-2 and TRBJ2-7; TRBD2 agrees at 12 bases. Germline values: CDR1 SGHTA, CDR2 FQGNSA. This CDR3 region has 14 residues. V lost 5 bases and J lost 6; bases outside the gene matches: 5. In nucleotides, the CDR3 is TGTGCCAGCAGCGACGGACTAGCGGGGCTCGAGCAGTACTTC. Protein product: CASSDGLAGLEQYF.

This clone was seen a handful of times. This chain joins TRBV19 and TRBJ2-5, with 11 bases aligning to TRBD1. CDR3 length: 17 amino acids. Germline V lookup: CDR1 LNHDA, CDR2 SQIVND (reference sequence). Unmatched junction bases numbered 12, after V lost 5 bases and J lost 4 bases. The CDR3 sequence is CASSVGPWTGGGETQYF. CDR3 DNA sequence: TGTGCCAGTAGTGTAGGGCCTTGGACAGGGGGCGGAGAGACCCAGTACTTC.

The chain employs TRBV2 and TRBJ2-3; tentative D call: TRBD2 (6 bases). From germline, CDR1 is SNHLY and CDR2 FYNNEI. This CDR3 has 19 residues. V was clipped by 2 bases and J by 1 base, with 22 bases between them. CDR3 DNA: TGTGCCAGCAGTGAACCTAGAACCGGGACTCAGACCCGCACAGATACGCAGTATTTT. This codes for CASSEPRTGTQTRTDTQYF.

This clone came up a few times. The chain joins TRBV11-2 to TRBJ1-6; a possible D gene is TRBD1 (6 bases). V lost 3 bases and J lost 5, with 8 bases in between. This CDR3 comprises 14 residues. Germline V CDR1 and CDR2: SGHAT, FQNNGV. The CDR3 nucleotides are TGTGCCAGCAGCTTCGCAGGGGATAATTCACCCCTCCACTTT. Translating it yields CASSFAGDNSPLHF.

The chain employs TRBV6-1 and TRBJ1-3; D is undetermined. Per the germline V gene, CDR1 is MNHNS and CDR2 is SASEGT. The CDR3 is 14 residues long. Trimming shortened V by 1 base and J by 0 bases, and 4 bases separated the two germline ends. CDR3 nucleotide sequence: TGTGCCAGCAGTGAAGGCTTCTCTGGAAACACCATATATTTT. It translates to CASSEGFSGNTIYF.

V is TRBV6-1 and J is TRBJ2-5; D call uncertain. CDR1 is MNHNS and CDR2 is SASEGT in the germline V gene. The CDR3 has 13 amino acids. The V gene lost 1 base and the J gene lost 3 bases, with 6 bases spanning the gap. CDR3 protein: CASSEDWEETQYF. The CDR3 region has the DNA TGTGCCAGCAGTGAAGATTGGGAAGAGACCCAGTACTTC.

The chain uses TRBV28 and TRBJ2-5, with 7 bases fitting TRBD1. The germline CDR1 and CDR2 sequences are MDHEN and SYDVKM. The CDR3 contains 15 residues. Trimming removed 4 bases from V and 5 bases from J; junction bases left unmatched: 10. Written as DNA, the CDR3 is TGTGCCAGCAGTTCCCGGACAGGCCCCCGGGAGACCCAGTACTTC. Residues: CASSSRTGPRETQYF.

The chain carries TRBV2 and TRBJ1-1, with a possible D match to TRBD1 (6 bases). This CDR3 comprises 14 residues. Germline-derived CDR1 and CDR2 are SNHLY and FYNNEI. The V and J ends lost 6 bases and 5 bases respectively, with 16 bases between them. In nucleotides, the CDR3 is TGTGCCAGCAGGACGATCAGGGGTAAAACTGAAGCTTTCTTT. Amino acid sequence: CASRTIRGKTEAFF. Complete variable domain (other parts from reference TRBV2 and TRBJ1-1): EPEVTQTPSHQVTQMGQEVILRCVPISNHLYFYWYRQILGQKVEFLVSFYNNEISEKSEIFDDQFSVERPDGSNFTLKIRSTKLEDSAMYFCASRTIRGKTEAFFGQGTRLTVV.

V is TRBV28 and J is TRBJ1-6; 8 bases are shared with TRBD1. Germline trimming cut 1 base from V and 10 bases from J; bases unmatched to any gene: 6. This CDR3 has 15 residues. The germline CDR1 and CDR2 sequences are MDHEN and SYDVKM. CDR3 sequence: CASSLSAGGRSPLHF. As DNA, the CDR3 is TGTGCCAGCAGTTTATCCGCAGGGGGCAGGTCACCCCTCCACTTT.

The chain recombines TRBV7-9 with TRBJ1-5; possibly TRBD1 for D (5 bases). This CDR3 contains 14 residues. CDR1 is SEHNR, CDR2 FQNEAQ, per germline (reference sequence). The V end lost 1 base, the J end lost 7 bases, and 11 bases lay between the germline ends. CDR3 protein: CASSLGGRRQPQHF. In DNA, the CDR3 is TGTGCCAGCAGCTTAGGGGGGAGGAGACAGCCCCAGCATTTT.

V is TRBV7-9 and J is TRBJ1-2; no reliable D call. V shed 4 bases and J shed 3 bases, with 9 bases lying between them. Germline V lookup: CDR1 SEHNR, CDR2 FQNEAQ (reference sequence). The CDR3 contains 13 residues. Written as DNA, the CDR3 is TGTGCCAGCAGCTCCGAGGGCGACTATGGCTACACCTTC. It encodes CASSSEGDYGYTF.

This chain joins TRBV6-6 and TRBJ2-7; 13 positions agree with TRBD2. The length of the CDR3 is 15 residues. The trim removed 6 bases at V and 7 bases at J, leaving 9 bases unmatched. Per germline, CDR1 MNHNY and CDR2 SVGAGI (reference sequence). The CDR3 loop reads CASSPTSGGFLEQYF. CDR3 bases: TGTGCCAGCAGCCCGACTAGCGGGGGGTTCTTGGAGCAGTACTTC.

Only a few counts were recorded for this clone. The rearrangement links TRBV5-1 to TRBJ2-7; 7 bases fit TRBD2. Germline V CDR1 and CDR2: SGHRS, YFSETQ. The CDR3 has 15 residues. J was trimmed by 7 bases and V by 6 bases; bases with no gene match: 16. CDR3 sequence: CASTDMAGVTGEQYF. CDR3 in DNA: TGCGCCAGCACTGACATGGCGGGGGTGACGGGGGAGCAGTACTTC.

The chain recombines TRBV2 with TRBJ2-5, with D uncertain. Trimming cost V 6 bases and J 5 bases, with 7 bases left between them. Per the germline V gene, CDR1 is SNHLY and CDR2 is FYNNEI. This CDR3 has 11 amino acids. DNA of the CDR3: TGTGCCAGCAGCGCCAAGGAGACCCAGTACTTC. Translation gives CASSAKETQYF. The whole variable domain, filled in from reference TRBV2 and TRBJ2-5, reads EPEVTQTPSHQVTQMGQEVILRCVPISNHLYFYWYRQILGQKVEFLVSFYNNEISEKSEIFDDQFSVERPDGSNFTLKIRSTKLEDSAMYFCASSAKETQYFGPGTRLLVL.

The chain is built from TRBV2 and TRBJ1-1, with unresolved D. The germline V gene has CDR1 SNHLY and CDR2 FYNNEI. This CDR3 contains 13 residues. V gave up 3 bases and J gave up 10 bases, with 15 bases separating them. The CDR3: CASSEMGTGSAFF. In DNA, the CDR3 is TGTGCCAGCAGTGAGATGGGTACGGGGTCAGCTTTCTTT.

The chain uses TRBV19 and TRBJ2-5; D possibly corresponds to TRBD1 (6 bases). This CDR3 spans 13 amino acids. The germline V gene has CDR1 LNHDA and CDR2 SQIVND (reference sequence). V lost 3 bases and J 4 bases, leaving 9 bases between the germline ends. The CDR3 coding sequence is TGTGCCAGTAGTATCGCCAGGGGAGAGACCCAGTACTTC. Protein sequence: CASSIARGETQYF.

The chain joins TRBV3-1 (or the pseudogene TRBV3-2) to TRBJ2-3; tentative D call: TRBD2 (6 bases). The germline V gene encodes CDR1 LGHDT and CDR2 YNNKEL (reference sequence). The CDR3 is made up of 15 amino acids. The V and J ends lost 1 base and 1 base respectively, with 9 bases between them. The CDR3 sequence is CASSQAGVGTDTQYF. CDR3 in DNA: TGTGCCAGCAGCCAAGCGGGGGTTGGCACAGATACGCAGTATTTT.